This T cell receptor beta chain was sequenced during a study of PD-1 blockade in classical Hodgkin lymphoma. Study-level findings and limits: Complete responders started with a diversity level that resembled newly diagnosed patients at baseline.

Time point specified: cycle 4 day 1 (C4D1), after five to seven weeks of nivolumab. Each patient's relapse followed autologous stem cell transplantation, and brentuximab vedotin exposure varied. Thawed PBMCs underwent magnetic negative selection to yield purified CD4+ T cells. Points on this clone: Its antigen is not identified.

This table comes from immunoSEQ multiplex PCR, and its TCRdb copy is limited to in-frame clones, with some not included. In the table there are approximately 1,900 clones, around four fifths of which are singletons. CDR1 and CDR2 from the germline V gene are SGHAT and FQNNGV. Trimming shortened V by 5 bases and J by 2 bases, and 7 bases separated the two germline ends. The CDR3 is 12 amino acids. The receptor was isolated from a human donor with classical Hodgkin lymphoma. The starting material was CD4+ T cells from blood, obtained before the fourth cycle of nivolumab. The chain links TRBV11-2 to TRBJ2-7; D uncertain. DNA for the CDR3: TGTGCCAGCAGCCCTATTCCCTACGAGCAGTACTTC. Its protein is CASSPIPYEQYF. Complete variable domain (other parts from reference TRBV11-2 and TRBJ2-7): EAGVAQSPRYKIIEKRQSVAFWCNPISGHATLYWYQQILGQGPKLLIQFQNNGVVDDSQLPKDRFSAERLKGVDSTLKIQPAKLEDSAVYLCASSPIPYEQYFGPGTRLTVT.